These 7 T cell receptor beta chains were all obtained from the same sample, sequenced in a study of CD8+ T cells in alopecia areata. Treatment given: oral pan-JAK inhibitor, 5-10 mg twice daily. Reverse transcription of extracted RNA yielded cDNA, which provided the sequencing template. Clones were read by immunoSEQ multiplex PCR, and TCRdb kept only the in-frame ones, dropping some. The table shows roughly 100,000 clones, with under 90% occurring only once. Sequenced material: CD8+ T cells sorted from blood, taken at approximately week 31, from a patient treated with tofacitinib. The source of these receptors is a human donor with alopecia areata.

This clone was detected once. The J gene is TRBJ2-7, the V gene TRBV27; 8 bases line up with TRBD1. CDR1 is MNHEY and CDR2 is SMNVEV in the germline V gene (reference sequence). V lost 3 bases, J lost 4 bases, and 2 bases stayed unmatched. This CDR3 is built from 13 residues. This chain's CDR3 is CASSFDRGYEQYF. DNA for the CDR3: TGTGCCAGCAGTTTTGACAGGGGATACGAGCAGTACTTC.

V and J are TRBV10-3 and TRBJ1-3; D remains unclear. Trimming left V 3 bases short and J 0 bases short, with 6 bases between. CDR1 is ENHRY, CDR2 SYGVKD, per germline. The length of the CDR3 is 14 residues. CDR3 sequence reads: CAISDSTSGNTIYF. In DNA, the CDR3 is TGTGCCATCAGTGACTCCACCTCTGGAAACACCATATATTTT.

The chain couples TRBV7-9 to TRBJ2-3, with TRBD1 identical over 10 bases. The J segment lost 1 base and the V segment lost 2 bases, leaving 6 bases of the junction unmatched. The germline V gene has CDR1 SEHNR and CDR2 FQNEAQ (reference sequence). CDR3 length: 17 residues. In DNA form, the CDR3 reads TGTGCCAGCAGCTTACCCCACGGGACAGGGGGCACAGATACGCAGTATTTT. Protein: CASSLPHGTGGTDTQYF.

V is TRBV6-1 and J is TRBJ2-7, with D hard to call. Per germline, CDR1 MNHNS and CDR2 SASEGT. The CDR3 extends over 13 amino acids. Trimming shortened V by 3 bases and J by 0 bases, and 6 bases separated the two germline ends. This CDR3 reads CASSDQVSYEQYF. The CDR3 nucleotides read TGTGCCAGCAGTGATCAGGTCTCCTACGAGCAGTACTTC.

The rearrangement links TRBV7-9 to TRBJ2-7; the D is unclear. Germline V gene lookup returns CDR1 SEHNR and CDR2 FQNEAQ (reference sequence). The CDR3 contains 12 residues. V was clipped by 5 bases and J by 8 bases, with 13 bases between them. CDR3: CASSPPDRQQYF. As DNA, the CDR3 is TGTGCCAGCAGCCCCCCCGATCGCCAGCAGTACTTC.

The chain combines TRBV29-1 with TRBJ2-1, with TRBD2 matching 11 bases. From germline, CDR1 is SQVTM and CDR2 ANQGSEA. The CDR3 sequence is 15 residues long. V was clipped by 4 bases and J by 7 bases; unmatched bases: 9. DNA for the CDR3: TGCAGCGTTGGTCTGCGACTAGCGGGGCGTAATGAGCAGTTCTTC. Amino acid sequence: CSVGLRLAGRNEQFF.

The V gene is TRBV4-1, the J gene TRBJ2-7; D may be TRBD1 or TRBD2 (5 bases each). V was trimmed by 2 bases and J by 3 bases, leaving 14 bases between them. CDR1 is MGHRA, CDR2 YSYEKL, per germline. The CDR3 is made up of 15 amino acids. The CDR3 sequence: CASSQLIGANYEQYF. CDR3 coding DNA: TGCGCCAGCAGCCAACTAATCGGGGCCAACTACGAGCAGTACTTC.